Sequencing of this TCR beta chain was carried out in a study of shared clonotypes between healthy human individuals. Overall study findings and caveats: Rarefaction revealed incomplete sorted-subset sequencing despite large depth. Larger richness was generally estimated for naive than memory subsets. Sequencing depth was expected to affect clonotype sharing among donors.

Turning to this clone: Its target is unknown.

This CDR3 region has 16 residues. V lost 3 bases, J lost 1 base, and 6 bases stayed unmatched. Germline V gene data show CDR1 as SEHNR and CDR2 as FQNEAQ (reference sequence). The repertoire was sequenced with immunoSEQ multiplex PCR; TCRdb's copy has only in-frame clones and lacks some. The table shows around 2.1 million clones, with approximately 94% occurring only once. CD45RO negativity and positive selection for CCR7 defined naive CD8 cells, a population that excluded terminally differentiated effector memory CD45RA+ cells. The V and J genes are TRBV7-9 and TRBJ1-1; TRBD1 aligns across 9 bases. This TCR was recovered from a young man in good health. Some clones in this sample may be carry-over from other donors' samples. Specimen: naive CD8+ T cells from PBMCs. CDR3 bases: TGTGCCAGCAGCTTCTCCGGGACAGGGCCGAACACTGAAGCTTTCTTT. Translating gives CASSFSGTGPNTEAFF.